This entry concerns a single T cell receptor beta chain. What it recognizes is unknown. For the second PCR, which ran for 7 to 11 cycles, a sample-barcoded 5' primer and a J-beta primer mix were used. TCRdb reanalysed the 5' RACE reads using MiXCR and keeps one entry per CDR3 protein. The table includes over 600,000 distinct CDR3 sequences, more than 50% detected once. The data stem from a study of blood T cells in healthy people across ages. The CDR3 runs 15 residues. CDR1 is DFQATT, CDR2 SNEGSKA, per germline (reference sequence). Peripheral blood samples of around 9.5 milliliters were drawn from each donor. General study findings and limits: Considered underestimates were the diversity estimates obtained from one million T cells. Age advanced and TCR beta diversity per million T cells fell, roughly linearly.

Source material: blood. This TCR derives from a man aged 40-49 years in good health. The chain combines TRBV20-1 with TRBJ2-7; TRBD1 is a possible D gene (5 bases). The end of the DNA aligns better with TRBJ2-5, so the J call may be wrong. CDR3 amino acids: CSARDPRVGKETQYF. DNA for the CDR3: TGCAGTGCTAGAGACCCCAGGGTAGGGAAAGAGACCCAGTACTTC.